This TCR beta chain was sequenced in a study of spatial heterogeneity in lung cancer. Time point specified: blood at routine non-recurrence follow-up after resection. Unsorted tumor, nontumor lung tissue or cryopreserved PBMC supplied the whole RNA. TCRdb re-called the 5' RACE reads with MiXCR, one entry per CDR3 protein. The sample holds more than 95,000 distinct CDR3 sequences; less than 15% are singletons and the top ten take 16%. Germline CDR1 reads MNHEY; CDR2 reads SVGAGI. The CDR3 is 14 residues long. V lost 7 bases to trimming and J lost 5 bases, with 17 bases between them. The J gene is TRBJ2-5, the V gene TRBV6-5; tentative D call: TRBD2 (5 bases). The clonotype originates from a male donor with early-stage non-small cell lung cancer. The material sequenced was PBMCs, taken at follow-up. The CDR3 loop reads CASKLMGSLETQYF. The CDR3 DNA follows: TGTGCCAGCAAGCTAATGGGGAGCCTGGAGACCCAGTACTTC.